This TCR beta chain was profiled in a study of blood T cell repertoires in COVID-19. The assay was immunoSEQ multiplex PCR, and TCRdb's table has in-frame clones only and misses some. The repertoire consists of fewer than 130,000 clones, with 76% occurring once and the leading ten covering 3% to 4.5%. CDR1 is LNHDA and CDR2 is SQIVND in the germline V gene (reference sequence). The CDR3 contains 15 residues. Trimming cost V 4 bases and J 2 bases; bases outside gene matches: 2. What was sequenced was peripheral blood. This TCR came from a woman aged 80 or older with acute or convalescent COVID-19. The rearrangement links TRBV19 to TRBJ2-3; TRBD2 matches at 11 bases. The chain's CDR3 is CASSRLAGNTDTQYF. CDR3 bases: TGTGCCAGTAGTAGACTAGCGGGGAACACAGATACGCAGTATTTT.